Listed below are T cell receptor beta chains from one sample, sequenced in a study of blood T cell repertoires in COVID-19. The repertoire was sequenced with immunoSEQ multiplex PCR; TCRdb's copy has only in-frame clones and lacks some. Counted here are some 150,000 clones, under 85% occurring once; the ten biggest clones make up under 9.5%. The sequenced material came from peripheral blood. The receptors were sampled from a woman older than 75 in a cohort sampled during active or convalescent COVID-19. CDR3s include the opening cysteine and the closing phenylalanine or tryptophan. D genes are given only for firm matches. Only some rows state a clone size, as once, few, many or a class for expanded clones.

TRBV5-5	TRBJ1-1	NA	NA	TGTGCCAGCAGCTTAGAATCAGGGGTCGGTGAAGCTTTCTTT	CASSLESGVGEAFF
TRBV7-8	TRBJ2-3	NA	TRBD2	TGTGCCAGCAGCTTAGTCGGGGGGGCCACAGATACGCAGTATTTT	CASSLVGGATDTQYF
TRBV4-3	TRBJ2-3	NA	NA	TGCGCCAGCAGCCAAGCGCGGGGGCGGACAGATACGCAGTATTTT	CASSQARGRTDTQYF
TRBV11-3	TRBJ2-2	NA	NA	TGTGCCAGCAGCGGCGGGGCAGGGCCTTTCGGGGAGCTGTTTTTT	CASSGGAGPFGELFF
TRBV6-2/TRBV6-3	TRBJ1-2	many	NA	TGTGCCAGCAGTTACAAAGGACACCGGATAACGGAGTATGGCTACACCTTC	CASSYKGHRITEYGYTF
TRBV24-1	TRBJ2-1	NA	NA	TGTGCCACCAGTGATTTCAGGGCTTTGAACAATGAGCAGTTCTTC	CATSDFRALNNEQFF
TRBV2	TRBJ1-6	NA	TRBD1	TGTGCCAGCAGTGTTGGGACAGGGATTTCACCCCTCCACTTT	CASSVGTGISPLHF
TRBV28	TRBJ1-5	few	NA	TGTGCCAGCAGTTTACCCGTTCAGGGTTTCAATCAGCCCCAGCATTTT	CASSLPVQGFNQPQHF
TRBV12-5	TRBJ1-3	NA	NA	TGTGCTAGTGGTTTGGTACTCGGAGTTTATGGAAACACCATATATTTT	CASGLVLGVYGNTIYF
TRBV6-2/TRBV6-3	TRBJ2-7	NA	NA	TGTGCCAGCAGTTACGACAGGGCGGGGTACGAGCAGTACTTC	CASSYDRAGYEQYF
TRBV19	TRBJ1-4	NA	TRBD1	TGTGCCAGTAGTTTTATTTCCGGGACAGGGGTTGAAAAACTGTTTTTT	CASSFISGTGVEKLFF
TRBV6-6	TRBJ1-2	NA	TRBD1	TGTGCCAGCAGGGGGACAGGGGAGGGAGGCGGCTACACCTTC	CASRGTGEGGGYTF
TRBV6-1	TRBJ2-1	NA	TRBD2	TGTGCCAGCAGTGGGGCCCAGCGGGGGAGCTTCAATGAGCAGTTCTTC	CASSGAQRGSFNEQFF
TRBV5-1	TRBJ2-3	NA	TRBD2	TGCGCCAGCAGCGCGCTAGCGGGGGGCACAGATACGCAGTATTTT	CASSALAGGTDTQYF
TRBV5-1	TRBJ2-2	NA	NA	TGCGCCAGCAGCTGGGTAGGACTTGACACCGGGGAGCTGTTTTTT	CASSWVGLDTGELFF
TRBV4-2	TRBJ1-6	NA	TRBD1	TGTGCCAGCAGCCGCACTATCGCCGGGACACAGGGGTCTTCTTCTAATTCACCCCTCCACTTT	CASSRTIAGTQGSSSNSPLHF
TRBV7-2	TRBJ2-1	NA	TRBD2	TGTGCCAGCAGCTTAGTAGGCGGGGGGGCCTTCAATGAGCAGTTCTTC	CASSLVGGGAFNEQFF
TRBV3-1/TRBV3-2	TRBJ1-2	NA	NA	TGTGCCAGCAGCCCATATGGGGAGGGTGAAGTTGACTATGGCTACACCTTC	CASSPYGEGEVDYGYTF